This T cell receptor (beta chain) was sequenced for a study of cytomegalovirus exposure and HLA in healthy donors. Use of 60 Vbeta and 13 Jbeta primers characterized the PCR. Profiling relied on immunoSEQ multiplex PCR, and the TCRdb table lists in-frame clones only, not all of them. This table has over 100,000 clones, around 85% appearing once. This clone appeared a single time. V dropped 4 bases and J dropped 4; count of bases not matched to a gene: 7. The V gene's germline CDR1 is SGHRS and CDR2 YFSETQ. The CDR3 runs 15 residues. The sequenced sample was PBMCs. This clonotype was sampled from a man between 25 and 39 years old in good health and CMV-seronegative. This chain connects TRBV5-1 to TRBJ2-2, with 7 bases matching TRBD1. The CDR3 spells CASSNEGAITGELFF. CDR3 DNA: TGCGCCAGCAGCAATGAGGGGGCGATCACCGGGGAGCTGTTTTTT.